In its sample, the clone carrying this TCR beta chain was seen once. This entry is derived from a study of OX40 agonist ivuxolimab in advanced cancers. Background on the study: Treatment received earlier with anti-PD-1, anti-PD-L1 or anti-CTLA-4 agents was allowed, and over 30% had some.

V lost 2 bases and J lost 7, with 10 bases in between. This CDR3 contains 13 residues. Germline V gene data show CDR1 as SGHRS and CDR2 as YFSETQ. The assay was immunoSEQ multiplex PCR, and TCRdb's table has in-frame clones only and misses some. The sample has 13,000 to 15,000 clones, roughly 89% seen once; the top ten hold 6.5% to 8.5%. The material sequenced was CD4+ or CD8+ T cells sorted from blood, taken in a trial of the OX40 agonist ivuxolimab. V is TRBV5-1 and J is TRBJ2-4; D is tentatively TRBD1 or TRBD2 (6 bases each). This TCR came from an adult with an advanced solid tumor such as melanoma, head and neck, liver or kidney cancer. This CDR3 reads CASSLGGTNIQYF. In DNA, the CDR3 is TGCGCCAGCAGCTTAGGGGGGACGAACATTCAGTACTTC.